A selection of T cell receptor beta chains follows, all from one sample in a study of blood T cells in healthy people across ages. One entry per CDR3 protein, called by TCRdb with MiXCR from the 5' RACE reads. The table includes 650,000 to 800,000 distinct CDR3 sequences, about 42% detected once. The sequencing sample was made of blood. These receptors all stem from a man aged 60 to 75 in good health. Both conserved end residues are part of each CDR3. The D gene is left open where the match is weak. Size is omitted from some rows. Given values are once, few, many or a class for expanded clones.

clone size	V gene	CDR3 length	D gene	J gene	CDR3 DNA	CDR3 protein
NA	TRBV29-1	13	NA	TRBJ1-4	TGCAGCGTTCGGCTTGGGGGTGCTGAAAAACTGTTTTTT	CSVRLGGAEKLFF
NA	TRBV7-2	15	TRBD1	TRBJ2-7	TGTGCCAGCAGCCTAGGGACAGGGGGGTTCTACGAGCAGTACTTC	CASSLGTGGFYEQYF
NA	TRBV6-2/TRBV6-3	20	NA	TRBJ2-4	TGTGCCAGCAGTTACGACCCCTCCCCAGCGTCGACTCTAGCCAAAAACATTCAGTACTTC	CASSYDPSPASTLAKNIQYF
few	TRBV7-8	14	NA	TRBJ2-1	TGTGCCAGCAGCTTGGGGGACTCCCCCGGGGAGCAGTTCTTC	CASSLGDSPGEQFF
many	TRBV7-2	15	NA	TRBJ2-3	TGTGCCAGCAGCTTAGTGGGGGACGGCACAGATACGCAGTATTTT	CASSLVGDGTDTQYF
few	TRBV7-2	14	NA	TRBJ2-3	TGTGCCAGCAGCTTAGCGTGGGGGTTGAATACGCAGTATTTT	CASSLAWGLNTQYF
NA	TRBV5-5	15	NA	TRBJ1-5	TGTGCCAGCAGCTTCGACGGATATAGCAATCAGCCCCAGCATTTT	CASSFDGYSNQPQHF
few	TRBV5-6	14	NA	TRBJ2-7	TGTGCCAGCAGCTTGGGGGGGTGGCCCTACGAGCAGTACTTC	CASSLGGWPYEQYF
NA	TRBV4-3	15	NA	TRBJ2-7	TGCGCCAGCAGCCAAGAACGGGCAGGGTTCTACGAGCAGTACTTC	CASSQERAGFYEQYF
NA	TRBV9	13	NA	TRBJ2-7	TGTGCCAGCAGCCCCCGGGCGCGGAACGAGCAGTACTTC	CASSPRARNEQYF
NA	TRBV3-1	15	NA	TRBJ1-1	TGTGCCAGCAGCCACCTAGGCAACATGAACACTGAAGCTTTCTTT	CASSHLGNMNTEAFF
NA	TRBV18	14	NA	TRBJ1-1	TGTGCCAGCTCACCATCCGCAGGGGAGACTGAAGCTTTCTTT	CASSPSAGETEAFF
NA	TRBV4-3	17	NA	TRBJ2-1	TGCGCCAGCAGCCAAGAGGGCTTACAGAGCTCCTACAATGAGCAGTTCTTC	CASSQEGLQSSYNEQFF